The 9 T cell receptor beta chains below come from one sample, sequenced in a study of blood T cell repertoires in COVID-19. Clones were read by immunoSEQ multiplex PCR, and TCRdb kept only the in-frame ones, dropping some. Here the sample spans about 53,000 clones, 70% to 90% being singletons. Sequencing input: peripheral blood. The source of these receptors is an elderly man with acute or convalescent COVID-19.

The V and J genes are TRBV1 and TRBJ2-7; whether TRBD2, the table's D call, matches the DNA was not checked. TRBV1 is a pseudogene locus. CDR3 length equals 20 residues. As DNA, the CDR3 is TGCACCAGCAGCCAGAGGGGATCCGGGACTAGCGGGGGGGCTTACGACGAGCAGTACTTC. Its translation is CTSSQRGSGTSGGAYDEQYF.

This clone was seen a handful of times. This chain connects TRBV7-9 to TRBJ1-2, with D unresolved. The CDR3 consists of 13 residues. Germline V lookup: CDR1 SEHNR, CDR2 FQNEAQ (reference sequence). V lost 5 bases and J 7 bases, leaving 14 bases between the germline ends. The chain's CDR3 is CASSPPAESGYTF. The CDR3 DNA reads TGTGCCAGCAGCCCCCCGGCGGAGTCTGGCTACACCTTC. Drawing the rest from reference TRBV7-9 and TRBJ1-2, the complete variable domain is DTGVSQNPRHKITKRGQNVTFRCDPISEHNRLYWYRQTLGQGPEFLTYFQNEAQLEKSRLLSDRFSAERPKGSFSTLEIQRTEQGDSAMYLCASSPPAESGYTFGSGTRLTVV.

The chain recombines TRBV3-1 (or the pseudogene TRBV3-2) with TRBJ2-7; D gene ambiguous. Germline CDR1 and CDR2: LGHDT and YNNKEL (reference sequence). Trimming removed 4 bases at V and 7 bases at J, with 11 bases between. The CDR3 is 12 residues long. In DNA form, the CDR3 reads TGTGCCAGCAGCCTAGACCCTCTAGAGCAGTACTTC. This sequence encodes CASSLDPLEQYF.

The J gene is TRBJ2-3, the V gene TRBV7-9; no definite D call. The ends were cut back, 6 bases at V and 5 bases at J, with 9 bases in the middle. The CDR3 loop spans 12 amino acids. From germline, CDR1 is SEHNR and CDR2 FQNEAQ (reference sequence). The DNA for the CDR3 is TGTGCCAGCAGTCCGGGTGAAGATACGCAGTATTTT. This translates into CASSPGEDTQYF.

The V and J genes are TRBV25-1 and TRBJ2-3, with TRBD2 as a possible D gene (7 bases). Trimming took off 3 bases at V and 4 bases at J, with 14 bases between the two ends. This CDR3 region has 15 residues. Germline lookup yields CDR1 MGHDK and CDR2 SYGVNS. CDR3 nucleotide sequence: TGTGCCAGCAGTGAGGGGGGGGCAGGGGCAGATACGCAGTATTTT. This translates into CASSEGGAGADTQYF.

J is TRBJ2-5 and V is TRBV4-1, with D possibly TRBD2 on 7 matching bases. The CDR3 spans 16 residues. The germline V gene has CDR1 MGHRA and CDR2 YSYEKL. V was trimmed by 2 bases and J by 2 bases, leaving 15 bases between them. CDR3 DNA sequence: TGCGCCAGCAGCCAAAACCGGGGGGCGGGGCAAGAGACCCAGTACTTC. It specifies CASSQNRGAGQETQYF.

The CDR3 DNA follows: TGTGCCAGCAGTGTCCAGGGTAGCAATCAGCCCCAGCATTTT. It is translated as CASSVQGSNQPQHF. The chain links TRBV2 to TRBJ1-5, with a weak D call TRBD1 (5 bases). CDR3 length equals 14 residues. Trimming shortened V by 4 bases and J by 0 bases, and 7 bases separated the two germline ends. Germline V gives CDR1 SNHLY, CDR2 FYNNEI.

Here the CDR3 DNA reads TGTGCCAGCAGTACAGGGGGGAGGCTCTATGGCTACACCTTC. It specifies CASSTGGRLYGYTF. The chain has TRBV6-5 and TRBJ1-2; 8 positions agree with TRBD1. The junction had 6 bases not matched to a gene; V was cut back by 5 bases and J by 4 bases. CDR1 is MNHEY and CDR2 is SVGAGI in the germline V gene. This CDR3 has 14 residues.

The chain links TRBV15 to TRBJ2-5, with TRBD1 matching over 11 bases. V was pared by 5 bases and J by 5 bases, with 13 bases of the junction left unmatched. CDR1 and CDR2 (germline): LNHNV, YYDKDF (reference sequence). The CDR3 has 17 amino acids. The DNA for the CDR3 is TGTGCCACCAGCGGGGAGTTTGGACAGGGGGCTATGGAGACCCAGTACTTC. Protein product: CATSGEFGQGAMETQYF.